A single sample is the source of the 30 T cell receptor beta chains below, sequenced in a study of early stage breast cancer tumors. Repertoires were generated with immunoSEQ multiplex PCR, while TCRdb's copy carries only in-frame clones and drops some. The table includes just over 70,000 clones, around 80% detected once. Sequenced material: blood. The source is a person aged 60 to 70 with breast cancer.

This rearrangement joins TRBV4-1 to TRBJ2-5; a weak D match, TRBD2 (7 bases). V lost 1 base to trimming and J lost 4 bases, with 13 bases between them. Germline V gene sequence: CDR1 MGHRA, CDR2 YSYEKL. This CDR3 spans 15 amino acids. This chain's CDR3 is CASSQGGGGRETQYF. CDR3 DNA: TGCGCCAGCAGCCAAGGAGGGGGGGGTAGAGAGACCCAGTACTTC.

The chain uses TRBV28 and TRBJ1-6; TRBD1 agrees at 8 bases. The germline V gene has CDR1 MDHEN and CDR2 SYDVKM. The trim removed 4 bases at V and 10 bases at J, leaving 6 bases unmatched. This CDR3 is built from 14 residues. The DNA for the CDR3 is TGTGCCAGCAGTTCGACAGGGGTTGGCTCACCCCTCCACTTT. Translation: CASSSTGVGSPLHF.

The chain joins TRBV7-2 to TRBJ2-3; maybe TRBD2 (6 bases). Germline CDR1 and CDR2: SGHTA and FQGNSA. Trimming left V 2 bases short and J 3 bases short, with 18 bases between. CDR3 length: 17 residues. CDR3 in DNA: TGTGCCAGCAGCTTATTCAGGACTACGAGGCGTACAGATACGCAGTATTTT. Protein: CASSLFRTTRRTDTQYF.

CDR3 amino acids: CAWSVQGGYGYTF. Here the CDR3 DNA reads TGTGCCTGGAGTGTGCAGGGGGGCTATGGCTACACCTTC. The chain uses TRBV30 and TRBJ1-2; 7 nucleotides line up with TRBD1. Looked up from germline, CDR1 is GTSNPN and CDR2 is SVGIG (reference sequence). V trimming: 0 bases; J trimming: 4 bases; junction bases outside the gene matches: 2. The CDR3 has 13 residues.

V is TRBV30 and J is TRBJ2-1, with 10 bases lining up with TRBD2. Germline assignment: CDR1 GTSNPN and CDR2 SVGIG (reference sequence). The ends lost 3 bases at V and 8 bases at J; junction bases unmatched: 7. This CDR3 region has 14 residues. As DNA, the CDR3 is TGTGCCTGGAGCGCTAGCGGGAGACACGATGAGCAGTTCTTC. Protein product: CAWSASGRHDEQFF.

The chain links TRBV5-1 to TRBJ2-7; D ambiguous. V shed 3 bases and J shed 9 bases, with 10 bases lying between them. CDR3 size: 11 residues. Germline-derived CDR1 and CDR2 are SGHRS and YFSETQ. CDR3 protein: CASSSMTGQYF. DNA of the CDR3: TGCGCCAGCAGCTCCATGACGGGGCAGTACTTC.

V and J are TRBV29-1 and TRBJ2-3, with 8 bases fitting TRBD2. This CDR3 is built from 14 residues. The V gene end was trimmed by 8 bases and the J gene end by 2 bases; junction bases not matched to a gene: 9. The germline CDR1 and CDR2 sequences are SQVTM and ANQGSEA. CDR3 nucleotide sequence: TGCAGCCCATATAGTAGCGGGATCACAGATACGCAGTATTTT. It specifies CSPYSSGITDTQYF.

The rearrangement links TRBV19 to TRBJ1-1; D is possibly TRBD1 (6 bases). Trimming shortened V by 5 bases and J by 7 bases, and 14 bases separated the two germline ends. The CDR3 has 13 residues. Germline V gene lookup returns CDR1 LNHDA and CDR2 SQIVND (reference sequence). The CDR3 reads CASSGGFGFEAFF. CDR3 sequence (DNA): TGTGCCAGTAGTGGGGGCTTCGGGTTTGAAGCTTTCTTT.

V gene TRBV6-4 combines with J gene TRBJ1-6, with TRBD1 as a possible D gene (5 bases). Germline V lookup: CDR1 MRHNA, CDR2 SNTAGT. Deletions cut 2 bases from V and 4 bases from J, with 18 bases between. This CDR3 is 18 amino acids long. In nucleotides, the CDR3 is TGTGCCAGCAGTGACCCAATGGGACCTTCTTTATATAATTCACCCCTCCACTTT. It translates to CASSDPMGPSLYNSPLHF.

This clone was seen only a few times. This sequence joins TRBV19 and TRBJ1-1, with unresolved D. Trimming cost V 4 bases and J 4 bases, with 7 bases left between them. CDR1 LNHDA and CDR2 SQIVND come from the germline V gene (reference sequence). CDR3 length: 12 amino acids. CDR3 sequence (DNA): TGTGCCAGTAGTACGCTCATCACTGAAGCTTTCTTT. This sequence encodes CASSTLITEAFF.

The V call is TRBV18, the J call TRBJ2-7; D is unclear. V was clipped by 5 bases and J by 0 bases, with 8 bases between them. The V gene's germline CDR1 is KGHSH and CDR2 LQKENI. This CDR3 has 13 amino acids. CDR3 sequence reads: CASSITDSYEQYF. In DNA form, the CDR3 reads TGTGCCAGCTCAATCACAGACTCCTACGAGCAGTACTTC. Drawing the rest from reference TRBV18 and TRBJ2-7, the complete variable domain is NAGVMQNPRHLVRRRGQEARLRCSPMKGHSHVYWYRQLPEEGLKFMVYLQKENIIDESGMPKERFSAEFPKEGPSILRIQQVVRGDSAAYFCASSITDSYEQYFGPGTRLTVT.

The sample holds a few counts of this clone. The chain carries TRBV6-4 and TRBJ2-1; D tentatively fits TRBD1 or TRBD2 (5 bases each). The CDR3 has 13 amino acids. Trimming cost V 5 bases and J 5 bases, with 10 bases left between them. Germline V gene data show CDR1 as MRHNA and CDR2 as SNTAGT. CDR3 DNA sequence: TGTGCCAGCAGTTTAGGGGAGCACAATGAGCAGTTCTTC. This translates into CASSLGEHNEQFF.

The chain joins TRBV28 to TRBJ1-1, with no clear D. This CDR3 has 15 amino acids. Germline-derived CDR1 and CDR2 are MDHEN and SYDVKM. Trimming removed 4 bases at V and 0 bases at J, with 12 bases between. CDR3: CASSSPPPLNTEAFF. The CDR3 bases are TGTGCCAGCAGTTCCCCACCCCCACTGAACACTGAAGCTTTCTTT.

The chain employs TRBV27 and TRBJ2-3, with 10 positions matching TRBD1. The CDR3 has 14 amino acids. CDR1 and CDR2 from the germline V gene are MNHEY and SMNVEV (reference sequence). With 0 bases clipped from V and 10 bases from J, the junction kept 4 bases outside the gene matches. CDR3 DNA: TGTGCCAGCAGTTTATCCCCGGGACAGGGGTCGCAGTATTTT. It specifies CASSLSPGQGSQYF.

The chain joins TRBV28 to TRBJ2-7, with 9 bases lining up with TRBD1. CDR3 size: 15 residues. The V gene end was trimmed by 5 bases and the J gene end by 5 bases; junction bases not matched to a gene: 10. In germline, CDR1 is MDHEN, CDR2 SYDVKM. In DNA form, the CDR3 reads TGTGCCAGCAGTACCTTTGGGACAGGGTTACACGAGCAGTACTTC. Residues: CASSTFGTGLHEQYF. Variable domain in full (rest from reference TRBV28 and TRBJ2-7): DVKVTQSSRYLVKRTGEKVFLECVQDMDHENMFWYRQDPGLGLRLIYFSYDVKMKEKGDIPEGYSVSREKKERFSLILESASTNQTSMYLCASSTFGTGLHEQYFGPGTRLTVT.

The V gene is TRBV5-1, the J gene TRBJ2-7; 9 bases are a match to TRBD2. Trimming at V came to 0 bases and at J to 5 bases, leaving 6 bases not matched to a gene. The CDR3 extends over 15 amino acids. Germline loops: CDR1 SGHRS, CDR2 YFSETQ. As DNA, the CDR3 is TGCGCCAGCAGCTTGGAGGCGGGGGGGTTGCACGAGCAGTACTTC. Its translation is CASSLEAGGLHEQYF.

This clone was recorded once. The chain couples TRBV18 to TRBJ1-1; TRBD1 might be the D (6 bases). CDR1 is KGHSH and CDR2 is LQKENI in the germline V gene. The CDR3 runs to 17 residues. V was pared by 3 bases and J by 6 bases, with 23 bases between. CDR3 loop: CASSPQNTGTVTAEAFF. DNA for the CDR3: TGTGCCAGCTCACCCCAGAACACAGGGACGGTAACCGCTGAAGCTTTCTTT.

The CDR3 region is CASSPLGRTLAGANVLTF. The DNA for the CDR3 is TGTGCCAGCTCACCATTGGGCAGGACTTTGGCTGGGGCCAACGTCCTGACTTTC. This chain links TRBV18 with TRBJ2-6, with D possibly being TRBD2 (5 bases). CDR1 is KGHSH, CDR2 LQKENI, per germline. Trimming removed 2 bases from V and 2 bases from J, with 16 bases in between. The CDR3 spans 18 residues.

The rearrangement links TRBV15 to TRBJ2-7, with no clear D. V was clipped by 2 bases and J by 3 bases, with 5 bases between them. Germline-derived CDR1 and CDR2 are LNHNV and YYDKDF (reference sequence). This CDR3 contains 12 residues. CDR3 nucleotides: TGTGCCACCAGCAGATCGCGCTACGAGCAGTACTTC. Translation: CATSRSRYEQYF.

The chain combines TRBV28 with TRBJ1-3; D not certain. This CDR3 spans 17 amino acids. Germline values: CDR1 MDHEN, CDR2 SYDVKM. Trimming removed 2 bases from V and 0 bases from J, with 14 bases in between. The CDR3 nucleotides read TGTGCCAGCAGTTTAAACGGACGGCGAACCTCTGGAAACACCATATATTTT. This codes for CASSLNGRRTSGNTIYF.

Comment on this clone: The germline gene is not matched at one end of the junction; a read error may be the cause. The CDR3 DNA follows: TGCGCCAGCTGCCAAAGGGAAGGGGGGGCCGGAACTGAAGCTTTCTTT. Amino acid sequence: CASCQREGGAGTEAFF. The gene calls are TRBV4-1 and TRBJ1-1; D is possibly TRBD1 (6 bases). The CDR3 totals 16 residues. Germline V CDR1 and CDR2: MGHRA, YSYEKL.

This clone was detected a few times. The chain couples TRBV19 to TRBJ1-3, with unresolved D. V was trimmed by 3 bases and J by 0 bases, leaving 9 bases between them. Germline CDR1 and CDR2: LNHDA and SQIVND (reference sequence). There are 15 residues in the CDR3. The CDR3 coding sequence is TGTGCCAGTAGTATTCGGGCTCCCTCTGGAAACACCATATATTTT. Translated: CASSIRAPSGNTIYF.

This clone was observed a handful of times. V and J are TRBV5-1 and TRBJ1-6; no definite D call. Germline V gene lookup returns CDR1 SGHRS and CDR2 YFSETQ. The length of the CDR3 is 15 residues. V dropped 4 bases and J dropped 3 bases, with 11 bases sitting between them. The CDR3 loop is CASSTGPGYNSPLHF. The CDR3 region has the DNA TGCGCCAGCAGCACCGGGCCCGGCTATAATTCACCCCTCCACTTT.

CDR3 loop: CASSSGAPGNTIYF. In DNA, the CDR3 is TGTGCCAGCAGTTCGGGGGCCCCTGGAAACACCATATATTTT. V usage is TRBV28 and J usage is TRBJ1-3; tentative D call: TRBD1 (6 bases). The CDR3 loop spans 14 amino acids. Germline CDR1 and CDR2: MDHEN and SYDVKM. With 4 bases removed from V and 2 bases from J, the gap between germline ends came to 9 bases.

CDR3 sequence: CASSLSGDQPQHF. The CDR3 bases are TGTGCCAGCAGTTTATCCGGGGATCAGCCCCAGCATTTT. The chain recombines TRBV27 with TRBJ1-5, with D uncertain. V lost 0 bases to trimming and J lost 5 bases, with 5 bases between them. Germline CDR1 and CDR2: MNHEY and SMNVEV (reference sequence). This CDR3 comprises 13 residues.

The rearrangement joins TRBV29-1 to TRBJ1-5; D is perhaps TRBD1 (6 bases). The germline V gene has CDR1 SQVTM and CDR2 ANQGSEA. The V end lost 6 bases, the J end lost 6 bases, and 18 bases lay between the germline ends. The CDR3 has 14 residues. The CDR3 nucleotides read TGCAGCGTCGATACAGGGTCAGGAAGTCAGCCCCAGCATTTT. Its translation: CSVDTGSGSQPQHF.

This clone was picked up one time. The chain carries TRBV19 and TRBJ2-3; 13 bases are shared with TRBD2. The V segment lost 5 bases and the J segment 4 bases; nucleotides outside the gene matches: 6. Germline V CDR1 and CDR2: LNHDA, SQIVND (reference sequence). The CDR3 totals 16 residues. The CDR3 is CASSAGLAGAPDTQYF. In nucleotides, the CDR3 is TGTGCCAGTAGTGCCGGACTAGCGGGAGCCCCAGATACGCAGTATTTT.

The sample holds one count of this clone. The chain uses TRBV19 and TRBJ1-5; D unclear. Germline assignment: CDR1 LNHDA and CDR2 SQIVND (reference sequence). The CDR3 is 12 amino acids. V was clipped by 3 bases and J by 11 bases, with 11 bases between them. DNA of the CDR3: TGTGCCAGTAGTATCGGGGTGGCGGCCCAGCATTTT. Translating gives CASSIGVAAQHF.

The rearrangement joins TRBV12-5 to TRBJ2-3; D assignment may be TRBD1 or TRBD2 (6 bases each). The CDR3 runs to 13 residues. The V and J ends lost 0 bases and 6 bases respectively, with 7 bases between them. Germline CDR1 reads LGHNT; CDR2 reads FRNRAP. CDR3: CASGLVGGDTQYF. CDR3 DNA sequence: TGTGCTAGTGGTTTGGTAGGGGGGGATACGCAGTATTTT. The variable domain in full, completed from reference TRBV12-5 and TRBJ2-3, reads DARVTQTPRHKVTEMGQEVTMRCQPILGHNTVFWYRQTMMQGLELLAYFRNRAPLDDSGMPKDRFSAEMPDATLATLKIQPSEPRDSAVYFCASGLVGGDTQYFGPGTRLTVL.

V and J are TRBV2 and TRBJ2-3; 10 bases are shared with TRBD2. CDR3 length equals 17 residues. Germline V lookup: CDR1 SNHLY, CDR2 FYNNEI. V lost 2 bases to trimming and J lost 2 bases; unmatched junction nucleotides: 7. The CDR3 spells CASSETLLAGATDTQYF. The CDR3 DNA is TGTGCCAGCAGTGAAACCCTCCTAGCGGGGGCCACAGATACGCAGTATTTT.